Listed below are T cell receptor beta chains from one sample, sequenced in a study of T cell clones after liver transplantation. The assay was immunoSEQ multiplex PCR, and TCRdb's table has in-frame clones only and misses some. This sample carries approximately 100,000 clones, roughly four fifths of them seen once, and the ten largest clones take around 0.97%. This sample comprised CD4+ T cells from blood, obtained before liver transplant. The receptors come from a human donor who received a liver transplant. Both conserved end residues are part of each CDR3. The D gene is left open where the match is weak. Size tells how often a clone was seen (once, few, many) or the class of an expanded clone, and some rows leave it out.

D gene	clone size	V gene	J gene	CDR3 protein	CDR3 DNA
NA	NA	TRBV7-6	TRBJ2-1	CASSSGTWGIEQFF	TGTGCCAGCAGCTCGGGGACCTGGGGCATCGAGCAGTTCTTC
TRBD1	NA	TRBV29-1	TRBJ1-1	CSVKRTGGEGTEAFF	TGCAGCGTTAAACGGACAGGGGGGGAAGGTACTGAAGCTTTCTTT
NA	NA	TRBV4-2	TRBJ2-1	CASSTRDYNEQFF	TGTGCCAGCAGCACCCGGGACTACAATGAGCAGTTCTTC
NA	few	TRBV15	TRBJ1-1	CAVGTPNTEAFF	TGTGCCGTCGGGACACCGAACACTGAAGCTTTCTTT
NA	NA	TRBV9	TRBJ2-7	CASSIRERESFYEQYF	TGTGCCAGCAGCATACGGGAACGCGAATCCTTCTACGAGCAGTACTTC
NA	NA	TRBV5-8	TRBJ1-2	CASSLVRGRGGGYTF	TGTGCCAGCAGCTTGGTGAGAGGCCGCGGAGGAGGCTACACCTTC
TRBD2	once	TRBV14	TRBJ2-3	CASSPPASGGTRTDTQYF	TGTGCCAGCAGCCCACCCGCTAGCGGGGGGACCCGCACAGATACGCAGTATTTT
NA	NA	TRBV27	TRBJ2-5	CASSLSRAWGTQYF	TGTGCCAGCAGTTTATCTCGGGCTTGGGGGACCCAGTACTTC
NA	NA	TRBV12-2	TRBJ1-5	CASRLEVQPQHF	TGTGCAAGTCGCTTAGAAGTTCAGCCCCAGCATTTT
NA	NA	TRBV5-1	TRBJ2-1	CASSSASFQTNEQFF	TGCGCCAGCAGCTCAGCTAGCTTCCAGACGAATGAGCAGTTCTTC
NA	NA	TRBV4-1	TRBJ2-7	CASSQEVGRGHEQYF	TGCGCCAGCAGCCAAGAAGTTGGCCGAGGCCACGAGCAGTACTTC
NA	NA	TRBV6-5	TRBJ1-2	CASSRTGNYGYTF	TGTGCCAGCAGTCGCACAGGGAACTATGGCTACACCTTC
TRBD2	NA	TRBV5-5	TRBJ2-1	CASSLFGGGNNEQFF	TGTGCCAGCAGCTTGTTTGGCGGGGGAAACAATGAGCAGTTCTTC
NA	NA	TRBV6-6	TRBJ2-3	CASSYASRTDTQYF	TGTGCCAGCAGTTACGCCTCCAGGACAGATACGCAGTATTTT
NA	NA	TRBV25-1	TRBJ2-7	CASSRDFYEQYF	TGTGCCAGCAGCCGGGATTTCTACGAGCAGTACTTC
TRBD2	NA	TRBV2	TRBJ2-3	CASRAGEIDTQYF	TGTGCCAGCCGAGCGGGAGAGATAGATACGCAGTATTTT
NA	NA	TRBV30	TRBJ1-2	CAWSRSTSRVGYGYTF	TGTGCCTGGAGTCGATCCACGTCCAGGGTCGGCTACGGCTACACCTTC
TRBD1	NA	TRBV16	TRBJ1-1	CASSQSDGGLGTGERRTEAFF	TGTGCCAGCAGCCAATCGGATGGGGGGCTCGGGACAGGGGAAAGGAGGACTGAAGCTTTCTTT
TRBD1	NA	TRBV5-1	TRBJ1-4	CASSHGQGALREKLFF	TGCGCCAGCAGCCATGGACAGGGGGCGCTACGGGAAAAACTGTTTTTT
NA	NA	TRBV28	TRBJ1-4	CASSVDLRKLFF	TGTGCCAGCAGTGTGGACTTGCGAAAACTGTTTTTT
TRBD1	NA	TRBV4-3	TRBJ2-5	CASSQGLGGQGAKTQYF	TGCGCCAGCAGCCAAGGTTTGGGGGGACAGGGTGCCAAGACCCAGTACTTC
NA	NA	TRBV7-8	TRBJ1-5	CASSSNSGPQHF	TGTGCCAGCAGCTCCAACAGCGGGCCCCAGCATTTT
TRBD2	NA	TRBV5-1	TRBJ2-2	CASSSSGGHTGELFF	TGCGCCAGCAGCTCCAGCGGGGGTCACACCGGGGAGCTGTTTTTT
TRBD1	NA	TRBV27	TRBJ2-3	CASSLSGTGLPDTQYF	TGTGCCAGCAGTTTATCCGGGACAGGGCTCCCAGATACGCAGTATTTT
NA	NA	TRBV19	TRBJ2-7	CASRTGALPSEQYF	TGTGCCAGTAGAACGGGGGCTCTGCCTTCCGAGCAGTACTTC
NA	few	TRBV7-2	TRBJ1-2	CASSLVLPGSGYTF	TGTGCCAGCAGCTTAGTTCTTCCGGGGTCTGGCTACACCTTC
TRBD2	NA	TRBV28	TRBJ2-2	CASSLSAGRNTGELFF	TGTGCCAGCAGTTTATCAGCGGGGCGCAACACCGGGGAGCTGTTTTTT
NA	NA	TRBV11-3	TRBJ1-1	CASSLGTGFEAFF	TGTGCCAGCAGCTTAGGAACTGGGTTTGAAGCTTTCTTT
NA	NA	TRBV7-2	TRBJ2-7	CASSNYGDEQYF	TGTGCCAGCAGCAACTACGGGGACGAGCAGTACTTC
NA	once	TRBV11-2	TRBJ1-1	CASSLEVRKAFF	TGTGCCAGCAGCTTAGAGGTGAGAAAAGCTTTCTTT
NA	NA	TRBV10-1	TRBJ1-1	CASSEAGANTEAFF	TGCGCCAGCAGTGAGGCAGGGGCGAACACTGAAGCTTTCTTT